Described below is a single T cell receptor (beta chain) sequence and its context. The data originate from a study of shared clonotypes between healthy human individuals. The assay was immunoSEQ multiplex PCR, and TCRdb's table has in-frame clones only and misses some. This repertoire shows millions of clones, approximately 92% found once; its top ten account for over 0.12%. The material sequenced was naive CD4+ T cells sorted from blood. This sample's subset: CD45RA+ positively selected. The receptor was isolated from a young man in good health.

The CDR3 DNA is TGTGCCAGCAGTGGGCAGACAACTAATGAAAAACTGTTTTTT. This translates into CASSGQTTNEKLFF. The gene calls are TRBV25-1 and TRBJ1-4; no clear D. Per germline, CDR1 MGHDK and CDR2 SYGVNS. Trimming left V 4 bases short and J 0 bases short, with 6 bases between. The CDR3 spans 14 residues. The complete variable domain, with remaining parts taken from reference TRBV25-1 and TRBJ1-4, reads EADIYQTPRYLVIGTGKKITLECSQTMGHDKMYWYQQDPGMELHLIHYSYGVNSTEKGDLSSESTVSRIRTEHFPLTLESARPSHTSQYLCASSGQTTNEKLFFGSGTQLSVL.